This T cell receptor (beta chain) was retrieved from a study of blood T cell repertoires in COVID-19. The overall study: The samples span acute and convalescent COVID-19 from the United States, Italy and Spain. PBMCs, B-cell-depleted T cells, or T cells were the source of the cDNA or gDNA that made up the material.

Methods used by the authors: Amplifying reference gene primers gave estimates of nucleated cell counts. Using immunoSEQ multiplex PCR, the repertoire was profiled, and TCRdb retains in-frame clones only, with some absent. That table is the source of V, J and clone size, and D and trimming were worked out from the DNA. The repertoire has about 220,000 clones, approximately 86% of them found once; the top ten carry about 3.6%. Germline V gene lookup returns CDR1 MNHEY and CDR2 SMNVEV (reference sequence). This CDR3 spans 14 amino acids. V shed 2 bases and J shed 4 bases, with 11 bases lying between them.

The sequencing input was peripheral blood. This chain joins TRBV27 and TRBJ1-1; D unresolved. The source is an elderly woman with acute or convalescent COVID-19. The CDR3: CASSLSLGVTEAFF. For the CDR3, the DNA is TGTGCCAGCAGTTTAAGTCTGGGAGTCACTGAAGCTTTCTTT.